This is a list of T cell receptor beta chains from one sample in a study of blood T cell repertoires in COVID-19. Profiled with immunoSEQ multiplex PCR; TCRdb holds only in-frame clones, not every one. This repertoire shows approximately 68,000 clones, approximately 78% found once; its top ten account for 9.2%. The sequencing sample was made of peripheral blood. All receptors derive from a human donor in a cohort sampled during active COVID-19. CDR3s include the opening cysteine and the closing phenylalanine or tryptophan. A D gene is named only where the DNA matches it firmly. Clone size is stated in some rows and not others, as once, few, many or a class when expanded.

>.|TRBV28|.|TRBJ2-7
CASTPVQGREQYF
TGTGCCAGCACCCCGGTACAGGGGAGGGAGCAGTACTTC
>.|TRBV28|.|TRBJ2-6
CASSSPGVTGANVLTF
TGTGCCAGCAGTTCCCCAGGGGTGACTGGGGCCAACGTCCTGACTTTC
>TRBD2|TRBV5-4|.|TRBJ2-2
CASSLGAGVTGELFF
TGTGCCAGCAGCTTAGGGGCGGGGGTCACCGGGGAGCTGTTTTTT
>.|TRBV3-1/TRBV3-2|.|TRBJ1-1
CASSHRGRNTEAFF
TGTGCCAGCAGCCATCGAGGGAGGAACACTGAAGCTTTCTTT
>.|TRBV29-1|.|TRBJ2-5
CSVVSGQTQYF
TGCAGCGTTGTATCAGGGCAGACCCAGTACTTC
>TRBD2|TRBV19|.|TRBJ2-1
CASSIDQRGTSGNIRKFF
TGTGCCAGTAGTATAGATCAGAGGGGGACTAGCGGGAACATAAGGAAGTTCTTC
>TRBD2|TRBV6-5|.|TRBJ2-1
CASSLGLAGVKDEQFF
TGTGCCAGCAGTTTGGGACTAGCGGGAGTTAAGGATGAGCAGTTCTTC
>.|TRBV29-1|.|TRBJ2-1
CSVEGLGQAAYNEQFF
TGCAGCGTTGAAGGACTAGGACAGGCGGCCTACAATGAGCAGTTCTTC
>TRBD2|TRBV7-3|few|TRBJ2-7
CASSPGTNEQYF
TGTGCCAGCAGCCCCGGGACTAACGAGCAGTACTTC
>TRBD1|TRBV3-1/TRBV3-2|.|TRBJ1-1
CASSQVETGGTAFF
TGTGCCAGCAGCCAAGTAGAGACAGGGGGCACTGCTTTCTTT
>TRBD2|TRBV5-1|few|TRBJ2-7
CASSLGAGGPYEQYF
TGCGCCAGCAGCTTGGGGGCGGGAGGGCCCTACGAGCAGTACTTC
>.|TRBV7-9|few|TRBJ1-5
CASSFPYQPQHF
TGTGCCAGCAGCTTTCCTTATCAGCCCCAGCATTTT
>.|TRBV6-5|.|TRBJ2-1
CASSYGAPSHNEQFF
TGTGCCAGCAGTTACGGGGCTCCATCCCACAATGAGCAGTTCTTC
>.|TRBV6-5|.|TRBJ1-2
CASSRTESYGYTF
TGTGCCAGCAGCCGGACAGAGAGTTATGGCTACACCTTC
>.|TRBV11-2|.|TRBJ2-1
CASSYLAVARGNEQFF
TGTGCCAGCAGCTATCTCGCGGTAGCGCGGGGCAATGAGCAGTTCTTC
>.|TRBV20-1|.|TRBJ1-5
CSATAGAQHF
TGCAGTGCTACGGCCGGGGCCCAGCATTTT
>TRBD1|TRBV7-3|.|TRBJ1-1
CASSLGTAAEAFF
TGTGCCAGCAGCTTAGGGACAGCCGCTGAAGCTTTCTTT
>.|TRBV7-9|.|TRBJ1-1
CASSSWEGDAEAFF
TGTGCCAGCAGTTCGTGGGAGGGGGACGCTGAAGCTTTCTTT
>.|TRBV24-1|.|TRBJ1-1
CATLGGVRTEAFF
TGTGCCACCTTGGGGGGGGTTCGGACTGAAGCTTTCTTT
>.|TRBV24-1|.|TRBJ2-1
CATSEGGPLLIF
TGTGCCACCAGTGAAGGCGGGCCCCTTCTGATCTTC
>TRBD1|TRBV27|.|TRBJ1-1
CASQPRGRTGSTEAFF
TGTGCCAGCCAACCCCGCGGCAGGACAGGGAGCACTGAAGCTTTCTTT
>.|TRBV28|.|TRBJ2-3
CASSLSDRGWGADTQYF
TGTGCCAGCAGTTTATCGGATCGGGGGTGGGGCGCAGATACGCAGTATTTT
>.|TRBV11-3|.|TRBJ2-1
CASSLGQYNEQFF
TGTGCCAGCAGCTTAGGACAGTACAATGAGCAGTTCTTC
>.|TRBV27|.|TRBJ2-1
CASSPPAAEKFF
TGTGCCAGCAGTCCGCCAGCGGCCGAAAAGTTCTTC
>TRBD1|TRBV27|.|TRBJ1-2
CASSLGTGLYGYTF
TGTGCCAGCAGTTTAGGGACAGGGCTTTATGGCTACACCTTC
>TRBD1|TRBV5-6|few|TRBJ2-7
CASSLWGRTGVEQYF
TGTGCCAGCAGCTTGTGGGGCCGGACAGGGGTCGAGCAGTACTTC
>.|TRBV27|.|TRBJ2-3
CASRTPSTDTQYF
TGTGCCAGCAGGACACCTAGCACAGATACGCAGTATTTT